This paragraph covers one T cell receptor (beta chain) sequence. Its matching antigen is unknown. Coverage ceases 3 residues before the CDR3 finishes, and the germline J gene fills in the end. Aged about 9 to 70 years, CVID subjects averaged approximately 36 years old. For at least one year, all CVID subjects received replacement immunoglobulin. The sample belongs to a study of T cell clonality in common variable immunodeficiency. General observations from the study: Repertoire-complication correlations in CVID were limited by patient heterogeneity. Fewer deletions and N-nucleotide insertions were reportedly seen in common variable immunodeficiency TCR beta sequences.

CVID and control samples used equivalent genomic DNA input. This table comes from immunoSEQ multiplex PCR, and its TCRdb copy is limited to in-frame clones, with some not included. The data show over 20,000 clones, with none appearing a single time. This CDR3 comprises 17 residues. Germline V gene sequence: CDR1 SGHTA, CDR2 FQGTGA. V lost 2 bases, J lost 4 bases, and 10 bases stayed unmatched. This rearrangement joins TRBV7-3 to TRBJ2-2; TRBD2 matches at 7 bases. The sample consisted of peripheral blood mononuclear cells. The TCR sequence derives from a human donor with common variable immunodeficiency. The covered CDR3 bases are TGTGCCAGCAGCTTACAAGCGCAGCGGGGTTTCACCGGGGAG. It yields the protein CASSLQAQRGFTGE. From start to end, the CDR3 is CASSLQAQRGFTGELFF.